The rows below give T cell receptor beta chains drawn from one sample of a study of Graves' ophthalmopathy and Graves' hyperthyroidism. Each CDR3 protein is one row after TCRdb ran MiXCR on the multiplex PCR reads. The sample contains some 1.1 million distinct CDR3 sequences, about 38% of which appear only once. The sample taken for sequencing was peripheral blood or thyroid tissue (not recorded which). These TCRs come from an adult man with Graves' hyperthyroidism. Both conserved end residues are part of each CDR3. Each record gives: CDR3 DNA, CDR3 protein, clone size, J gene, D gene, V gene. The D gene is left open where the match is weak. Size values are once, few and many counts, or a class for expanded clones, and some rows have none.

TGTGCCAGCAGCCCAACGGGACTAGCGGGGGGAGAGACCCAGTACTTC | CASSPTGLAGGETQYF | NA | TRBJ2-5 | TRBD2 | TRBV7-2
TGCAGTGCTAGACTACAGGGACCGAAAGATAATCAGCCCCAGCATTTT | CSARLQGPKDNQPQHF | few | TRBJ1-5 | NA | TRBV20-1
TGTGCCAGCAGCCTTCGGACAGATTGGCAGTACTTC | CASSLRTDWQYF | few | TRBJ2-7 | NA | TRBV11-2
TGTGCCAGCAGCTTGAATGACAGGGATATTAACACCGGGGAGCTGTTTTTT | CASSLNDRDINTGELFF | NA | TRBJ2-2 | TRBD1 | TRBV5-6
TGCGCCAGCAGCAGCCAACAGGGGTCCTCCTACGAGCAGTACTTC | CASSSQQGSSYEQYF | few | TRBJ2-7 | TRBD1 | TRBV5-1
TGTGCCGTCTCGGGGGGACCTTATGTCGGGGAGCTGTTTTTT | CAVSGGPYVGELFF | NA | TRBJ2-2 | TRBD2 | TRBV10-3
TGTGCCAGCAGTGAAAACCTCGGAACGGGAGGGAGGAACGAGCAGTACTTC | CASSENLGTGGRNEQYF | many | TRBJ2-7 | TRBD2 | TRBV6-1
TGTGCCAGCAGCCCGTACTCAGGGGGCAGGGGCACTGAAGCTTTCTTT | CASSPYSGGRGTEAFF | few | TRBJ1-1 | TRBD1 | TRBV7-9
TGCAGCGTTGAAATGACAGGGGGCGTTACTGAAGCTTTCTTT | CSVEMTGGVTEAFF | many | TRBJ1-1 | TRBD1 | TRBV29-1
TGTGCCAGCAGCTTAGATAGGGACAGTGGCTTCTACGAGCAGTACTTC | CASSLDRDSGFYEQYF | NA | TRBJ2-7 | TRBD1 | TRBV7-2
TGCAGTGCTAGACGGGACAGCGGAACTGAAGCTTTCTTT | CSARRDSGTEAFF | NA | TRBJ1-1 | TRBD1 | TRBV20-1
TGTGCCAGTAGCGATTGGGACACTAACTATGGCTACACCTTC | CASSDWDTNYGYTF | many | TRBJ1-2 | NA | TRBV19
TGTGCCAGCAGTTTAGGACAGGGCCTGCGAGGCCTCGAGCAGTACTTC | CASSLGQGLRGLEQYF | NA | TRBJ2-7 | TRBD1 | TRBV12-3/TRBV12-4
TGTGCCAGCAGCCTCCCTGGGGGCATAGCTTTCTTT | CASSLPGGIAFF | many | TRBJ1-1 | NA | TRBV7-9
TGTGCCAGCAGTTGGGATCCATTACAGGGGATTACAGGCGGGGAGCTGTTTTTT | CASSWDPLQGITGGELFF | NA | TRBJ2-2 | TRBD1 | TRBV10-3
TGTGCCAGCAGCCCCCAACGAGGCAGGCCCTACGAGCAGTACTTC | CASSPQRGRPYEQYF | NA | TRBJ2-7 | NA | TRBV28
TGTGCCAGCAGCTTAACTCCAGGGGGGACGGGCTACACCTTC | CASSLTPGGTGYTF | few | TRBJ1-2 | TRBD1 | TRBV7-3
TGTGCCAGCAGTCGTCGGGGACAGACCTACGAGCAGTACTTC | CASSRRGQTYEQYF | NA | TRBJ2-7 | TRBD1 | TRBV12-5
TGTGCCAGCAGCCCACACAGGGGGGAGACCCAGTACTTC | CASSPHRGETQYF | many | TRBJ2-5 | TRBD1 | TRBV7-2
TGCGCCAGCAGCCAAGATGGACACGACAATCAGCCCCAGCATTTT | CASSQDGHDNQPQHF | many | TRBJ1-5 | NA | TRBV4-1
TGTGCCAGCAGCACAGGGGAGGCTCAGCCCCAGCATTTT | CASSTGEAQPQHF | NA | TRBJ1-5 | TRBD1 | TRBV5-6
TGTGCCAGCAGCTTGGAGCGGACAGGGGGCGAAGAGACCCAGTACTTC | CASSLERTGGEETQYF | NA | TRBJ2-5 | TRBD1 | TRBV5-6
TGCAGTGCAAATCGGGACAGGGGCGGTGAAAAACTGTTTTTT | CSANRDRGGEKLFF | NA | TRBJ1-4 | TRBD1 | TRBV20-1
TGTGCCACCAGCAGAGAAGAGACAGCAACCTCCGGTGGCTACACCTTC | CATSREETATSGGYTF | NA | TRBJ1-2 | NA | TRBV15